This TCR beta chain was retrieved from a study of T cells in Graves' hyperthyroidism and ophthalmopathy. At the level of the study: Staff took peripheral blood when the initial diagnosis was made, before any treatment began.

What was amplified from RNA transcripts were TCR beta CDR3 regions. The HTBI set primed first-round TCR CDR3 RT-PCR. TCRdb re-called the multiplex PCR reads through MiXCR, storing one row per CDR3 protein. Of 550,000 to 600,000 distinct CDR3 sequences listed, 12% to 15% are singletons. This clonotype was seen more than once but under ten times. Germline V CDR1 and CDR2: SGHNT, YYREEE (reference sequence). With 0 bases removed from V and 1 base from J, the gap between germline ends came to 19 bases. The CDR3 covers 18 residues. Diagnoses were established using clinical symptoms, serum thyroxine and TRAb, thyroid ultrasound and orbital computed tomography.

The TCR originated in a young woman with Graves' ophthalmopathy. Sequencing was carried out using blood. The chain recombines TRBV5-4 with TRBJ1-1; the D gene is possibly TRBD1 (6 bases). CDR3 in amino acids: CASSLDGRQVHPNTEAFF. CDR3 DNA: TGTGCCAGCAGCTTGGATGGGCGACAGGTCCATCCGAACACTGAAGCTTTCTTT. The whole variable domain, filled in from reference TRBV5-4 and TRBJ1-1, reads ETGVTQSPTHLIKTRGQQVTLRCSSQSGHNTVSWYQQALGQGPQFIFQYYREEENGRGNFPPRFSGLQFPNYSSELNVNALELDDSALYLCASSLDGRQVHPNTEAFFGQGTRLTVV.